This T cell receptor (beta chain) was sequenced in a study of T cells after yellow fever vaccination. TCRdb analysed the 5' RACE reads with MiXCR anew, one entry per CDR3 protein. The table records 110,000 to 150,000 distinct CDR3 sequences, less than 8.5% of them present only once. This clonotype was recorded many times. Its antigen is currently unknown. Deletions cut 3 bases from V and 1 base from J, with 13 bases between. In germline, CDR1 is DFQATT, CDR2 SNEGSKA (reference sequence). This CDR3 is built from 14 residues. Study-wide points: Researchers cautioned that FACS-sorted repertoires could harbor abundant clonotypes contaminating from the bulk population. Although most clonotypes did not, a small share appeared in both CD4 and CD8 compartments.

This clonotype was obtained from a man aged 25 to 40 who received the YFV17D yellow fever vaccine. This sample comprised CD4+ T cells sorted from PBMCs, obtained 10 days after the yellow fever booster vaccination. The chain recombines TRBV20-1 with TRBJ2-7; D ambiguous. CDR3 sequence reads: CSASLNKGSYEQYF. CDR3 DNA sequence: TGCAGTGCTAGCCTCAACAAGGGATCCTACGAGCAGTACTTC.